These T cell receptor beta chains were read from a single sample in a study of cytomegalovirus exposure and HLA in healthy donors. Repertoires were generated with immunoSEQ multiplex PCR, while TCRdb's copy carries only in-frame clones and drops some. The sample table sets out about 41,000 clones. Material for sequencing was PBMCs. These receptors all stem from a man aged 25 to 40 in good health and CMV-seronegative. The CDR3 runs from the conserved cysteine through the conserved F or W. D genes are given only for firm matches.

j_gene,d_gene,v_gene,CDR3nt,CDR3aa
TRBJ1-2,-,TRBV6-1,TGTGCCAGCAGTGAGGGACTGGCGGGTGCAGGGCAGGTGTTCGGCTACACCTTC,CASSEGLAGAGQVFGYTF
TRBJ2-1,TRBD2,TRBV5-6,TGTGCCAGCAGCTTGGGGGCGGGAGGGAGGTACAATGAGCAGTTCTTC,CASSLGAGGRYNEQFF
TRBJ1-2,-,TRBV25-1,TGTGCCAGCAGTGAATGGGGACTGAACTATGGCTACACCTTC,CASSEWGLNYGYTF
TRBJ2-1,-,TRBV6-1,TGTGCCAGCAGTGAAGCGGGAGGCTACAATGAGCAGTTCTTC,CASSEAGGYNEQFF
TRBJ2-7,TRBD1,TRBV5-1,TGCGCCAGCAGCTTGGGACAGGGGGTCCACGAGCAGTACTTC,CASSLGQGVHEQYF
TRBJ2-1,TRBD1,TRBV7-8,TGTGCCAGCAGCTTGACAGGGAGCAATGAGCAGTTCTTC,CASSLTGSNEQFF
TRBJ2-2,TRBD2,TRBV5-1,TGCGCCAGCAGCTCACAGGGGACTAGCGGGAGGTACACCGGGGAGCTGTTTTTT,CASSSQGTSGRYTGELFF
TRBJ2-3,TRBD2,TRBV30,TGTGCCTGGATAGCGGGAGGCACAGATACGCAGTATTTT,CAWIAGGTDTQYF
TRBJ2-6,TRBD2,TRBV30,TGTGCCTGGGGTACGGGAGGGGCTGGGGCCAACGTCCTGACTTTC,CAWGTGGAGANVLTF
TRBJ2-7,-,TRBV13,TGTGCCAGCAGCTTAGGCCGCGGGACCGAGCAGTACTTC,CASSLGRGTEQYF
TRBJ2-3,-,TRBV7-9,TGTGCCAGCAGCTTTGACCGAGGATCAGATACGCAGTATTTT,CASSFDRGSDTQYF
TRBJ2-1,TRBD2,TRBV9,TGTGCCAGCAGCGTAGGGGGGGGTCTAACCGACAATGAGCAGTTCTTC,CASSVGGGLTDNEQFF
TRBJ2-1,-,TRBV4-2,TGTGCCAGCAGCCTTCCCGGGACTCACAATGAGCAGTTCTTC,CASSLPGTHNEQFF
TRBJ2-7,-,TRBV6-5,TGTGCCAGCAGTTACACTGGACTTCCTGGCTACGAGCAGTACTTC,CASSYTGLPGYEQYF
TRBJ2-5,TRBD1,TRBV5-8,TGTGCCAGCAGCTCGACAGGGTCGGGGACCCAGTACTTC,CASSSTGSGTQYF
TRBJ1-2,TRBD1,TRBV13,TGTGCCAGCAGCTCATTGACAGGGCTCGACGGCTACACCTTC,CASSSLTGLDGYTF
TRBJ2-7,-,TRBV10-3,TGTGCCATCAGTGAGCCGACTGGGGGGGGCGCCTACGAGCAGTACTTC,CAISEPTGGGAYEQYF